The rows below give T cell receptor beta chains drawn from one sample of a study of shared clonotypes between healthy human individuals. Produced via immunoSEQ multiplex PCR; TCRdb's table is partial and in-frame only. Seen here are some 2 million clones, over 85% observed once, and the top ten hold roughly 1%. Sequencing was done on a sample of naive CD8+ T cells sorted from blood. The receptors originated from a man younger than 35 in good health. Each CDR3 is given with its conserved first and last residue. Each record gives: V gene, clone size, J gene, D gene, CDR3 protein, CDR3 DNA. A D gene is named only where the DNA matches it firmly. Clone size is not always given. Where it is, it says once, few, many or a class for expanded clones.

V gene: TRBV10-1; clone size: -; J gene: TRBJ2-3; D gene: -; CDR3 protein: CASSESGGSSTDTQYF; CDR3 DNA: TGCGCCAGCAGTGAGTCTGGGGGATCTAGCACAGATACGCAGTATTTT
V gene: TRBV7-9; clone size: -; J gene: TRBJ2-5; D gene: TRBD2; CDR3 protein: CASSLASGAEETQYF; CDR3 DNA: TGTGCCAGCAGCTTAGCGAGCGGGGCCGAAGAGACCCAGTACTTC
V gene: TRBV7-8; clone size: -; J gene: TRBJ1-3; D gene: -; CDR3 protein: CASSPLGSGSPLYGNTIYF; CDR3 DNA: TGTGCCAGCAGCCCCTTGGGTAGTGGATCCCCTCTTTATGGAAACACCATATATTTT
V gene: TRBV30; clone size: -; J gene: TRBJ1-1; D gene: -; CDR3 protein: CAFGNTEAFF; CDR3 DNA: TGTGCTTTCGGAAACACTGAAGCTTTCTTT
V gene: TRBV11-2; clone size: -; J gene: TRBJ2-3; D gene: TRBD2; CDR3 protein: CASSSVSGSGPDTQYF; CDR3 DNA: TGTGCCAGCAGCTCCGTTAGCGGGAGCGGGCCAGATACGCAGTATTTT
V gene: TRBV5-1; clone size: -; J gene: TRBJ2-5; D gene: TRBD1; CDR3 protein: CASSHGQGRETQYF; CDR3 DNA: TGCGCCAGCAGCCACGGACAGGGCCGGGAGACCCAGTACTTC
V gene: TRBV27; clone size: once; J gene: TRBJ2-1; D gene: -; CDR3 protein: CASSFPEQFF; CDR3 DNA: TGTGCCAGCAGTTTCCCAGAGCAGTTCTTC
V gene: TRBV15; clone size: -; J gene: TRBJ1-2; D gene: -; CDR3 protein: CATSPSKGYGYTF; CDR3 DNA: TGTGCCACCAGCCCGAGTAAAGGGTATGGCTACACCTTC
V gene: TRBV5-6; clone size: -; J gene: TRBJ2-7; D gene: TRBD2; CDR3 protein: CASSLEAGLAGGFSNEQYF; CDR3 DNA: TGTGCCAGCAGCTTGGAGGCGGGCCTAGCGGGAGGTTTCAGTAACGAGCAGTACTTC
V gene: TRBV7-2; clone size: -; J gene: TRBJ2-1; D gene: TRBD2; CDR3 protein: CASSSRLAGEEGDNEQFF; CDR3 DNA: TGTGCCAGCAGCTCCCGCCTAGCGGGAGAGGAGGGGGACAATGAGCAGTTCTTC
V gene: TRBV28; clone size: -; J gene: TRBJ2-5; D gene: -; CDR3 protein: CASSLSRRGLEETQYF; CDR3 DNA: TGTGCCAGCAGTTTATCCCGACGGGGTCTGGAAGAGACCCAGTACTTC
V gene: TRBV14; clone size: -; J gene: TRBJ2-6; D gene: -; CDR3 protein: CASSQDLEGEANVLTF; CDR3 DNA: TGTGCCAGCAGCCAAGATTTGGAGGGCGAGGCCAACGTCCTGACTTTC
V gene: TRBV27; clone size: once; J gene: TRBJ1-1; D gene: -; CDR3 protein: CASRTGNTEAFF; CDR3 DNA: TGTGCCAGCAGGACGGGGAACACTGAAGCTTTCTTT
V gene: TRBV13; clone size: -; J gene: TRBJ1-2; D gene: TRBD1; CDR3 protein: CASSFKGQGDGYTF; CDR3 DNA: TGTGCCAGCAGCTTTAAGGGACAGGGGGATGGCTACACCTTC
V gene: TRBV14; clone size: -; J gene: TRBJ2-7; D gene: TRBD1; CDR3 protein: CASRRGTAPTYEQYF; CDR3 DNA: TGTGCCAGCAGAAGGGGGACAGCACCAACCTACGAGCAGTACTTC
V gene: TRBV2; clone size: -; J gene: TRBJ2-7; D gene: -; CDR3 protein: CASYGKEQGEQYF; CDR3 DNA: TGTGCCAGCTACGGGAAGGAACAAGGCGAGCAGTACTTC